This T cell receptor (beta chain) was captured by sequencing in a study of PD-1 blockade in mismatch repair-deficient tumors. Overall study: All were previously treated, progressing patients with around 12 mismatch repair-deficient cancer types.

Libraries were prepared by immunoSEQ multiplex PCR; TCRdb keeps only in-frame clonotypes and omits some of them. Here the sample spans around 50,000 clones, 77% being singletons. Germline loops: CDR1 LGHNA, CDR2 YSLEER. The CDR3 is made up of 13 amino acids. The junction had 2 bases not matched to a gene; V was cut back by 1 base and J by 11 bases. The table lists this clone with a count of one. This clonotype was sampled from an adult with mismatch repair-deficient cancer. The J gene is TRBJ1-6, the V gene TRBV4-3, with 7 bases lining up with TRBD1. Here the sequenced sample was PBMCs, taken before pembrolizumab treatment. Here the CDR3 reads CASSQGTGTPLHF. CDR3 in DNA: TGCGCCAGCAGCCAAGGGACAGGTACACCCCTCCACTTT.